The next 2 T cell receptor beta chains were all read from a single sample in a study of blood T cell repertoires in COVID-19. Some clones are missing from TCRdb's copy, which holds only in-frame ones; the method was immunoSEQ multiplex PCR. The repertoire holds over 120,000 clones, with 80% to 90% as singletons. The sample taken for sequencing was peripheral blood. These receptors all stem from a man aged 55 to 70 with active or convalescent COVID-19.

The J gene is TRBJ2-3, the V gene TRBV2, with D tentatively TRBD2 (7 bases). The CDR3 consists of 15 residues. Trimming cost V 7 bases and J 5 bases, with 19 bases left between them. Germline lookup yields CDR1 SNHLY and CDR2 FYNNEI. CDR3 sequence: CASTLGGGGGDTQYF. The CDR3 DNA is TGTGCCAGCACCCTGGGGGGCGGGGGAGGAGATACGCAGTATTTT.

This chain connects TRBV19 to TRBJ1-4, with D unresolved. Germline CDR1 reads LNHDA; CDR2 reads SQIVND (reference sequence). This CDR3 contains 13 residues. Trimming took 4 bases from V and 8 from J, leaving 11 bases between them. CDR3 loop: CASSTSGREKLFF. The CDR3, as DNA: TGTGCCAGTAGTACTAGCGGACGAGAAAAACTGTTTTTT.